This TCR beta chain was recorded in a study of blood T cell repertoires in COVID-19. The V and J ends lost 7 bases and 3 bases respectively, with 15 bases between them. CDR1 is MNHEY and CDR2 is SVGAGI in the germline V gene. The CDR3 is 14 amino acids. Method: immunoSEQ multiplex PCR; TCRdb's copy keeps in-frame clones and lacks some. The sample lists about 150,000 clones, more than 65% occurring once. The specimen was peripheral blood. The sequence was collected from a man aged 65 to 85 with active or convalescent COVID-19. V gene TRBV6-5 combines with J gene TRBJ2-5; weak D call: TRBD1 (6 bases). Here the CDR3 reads CASNGQGLKETQYF. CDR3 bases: TGTGCCAGCAACGGGCAGGGGTTGAAAGAGACCCAGTACTTC.